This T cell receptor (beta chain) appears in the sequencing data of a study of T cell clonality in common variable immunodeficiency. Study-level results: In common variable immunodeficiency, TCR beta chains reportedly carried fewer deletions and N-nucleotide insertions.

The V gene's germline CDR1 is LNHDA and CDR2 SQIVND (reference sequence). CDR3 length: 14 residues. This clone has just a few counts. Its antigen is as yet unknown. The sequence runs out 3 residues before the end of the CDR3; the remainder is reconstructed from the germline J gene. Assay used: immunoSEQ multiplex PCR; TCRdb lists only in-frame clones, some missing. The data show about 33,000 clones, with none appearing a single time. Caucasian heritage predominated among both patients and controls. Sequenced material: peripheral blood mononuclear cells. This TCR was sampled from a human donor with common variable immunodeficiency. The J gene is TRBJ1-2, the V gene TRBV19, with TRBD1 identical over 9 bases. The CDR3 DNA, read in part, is TGTGCCAGTAGTATCCCCGGGACAGGGCTCGGC. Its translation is CASSIPGTGLG. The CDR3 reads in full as CASSIPGTGLGYTF.